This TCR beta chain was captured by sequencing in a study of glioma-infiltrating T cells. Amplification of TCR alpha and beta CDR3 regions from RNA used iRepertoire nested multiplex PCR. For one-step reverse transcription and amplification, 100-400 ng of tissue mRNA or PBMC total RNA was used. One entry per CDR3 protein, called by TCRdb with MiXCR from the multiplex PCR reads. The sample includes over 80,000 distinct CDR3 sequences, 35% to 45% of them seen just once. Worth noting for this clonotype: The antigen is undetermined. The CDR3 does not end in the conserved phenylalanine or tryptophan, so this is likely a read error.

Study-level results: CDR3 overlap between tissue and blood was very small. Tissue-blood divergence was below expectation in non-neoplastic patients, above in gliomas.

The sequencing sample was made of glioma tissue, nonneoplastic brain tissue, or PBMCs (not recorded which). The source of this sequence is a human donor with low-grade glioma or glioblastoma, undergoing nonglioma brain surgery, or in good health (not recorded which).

CDR3 in DNA: TGCGCCAGCAGTCGACTAGCGGGAGGGCTAAGGGACGAGCAGTTCATC. It codes for CASSRLAGGLRDEQFI. The rearrangement uses TRBV27 and TRBJ2-1, with 14 bases aligning to TRBD2. CDR1 and CDR2 (germline): MNHEY, SMNVEV (reference sequence). The CDR3 covers 16 residues.